One sample yielded the 14 T cell receptor beta chains listed below, sequenced in a study of early stage breast cancer tumors. Libraries were prepared by immunoSEQ multiplex PCR; TCRdb keeps only in-frame clonotypes and omits some of them. The sample has tens of thousands of clones, around 73% seen once. Sequencing input: blood. The source is a person in their fifties with breast cancer.

The chain recombines TRBV6-5 with TRBJ2-7; 8 nucleotides agree with TRBD2. This CDR3 is built from 15 residues. Germline lookup yields CDR1 MNHEY and CDR2 SVGAGI. V trimming: 8 bases; J trimming: 2 bases; junction bases outside the gene matches: 11. The CDR3 DNA sequence: TGTGCCAGCGGGTCCGGGGGGGTCAGGGCCTACGAGCAGTACTTC. It yields the protein CASGSGGVRAYEQYF.

This clone was observed a handful of times. The identical CDR3 is also encoded by other nucleotide sequences in the sample. This chain connects TRBV30 to TRBJ1-1; 9 bases map to TRBD1. J gave up 5 bases and V 0 bases, and 4 bases lay outside the gene matches. Per germline, CDR1 GTSNPN and CDR2 SVGIG (reference sequence). The CDR3 consists of 14 residues. The CDR3 loop reads CAWSVTGGGTEAFF. The CDR3 region has the DNA TGTGCCTGGAGTGTGACAGGGGGTGGGACTGAAGCTTTCTTT.

V is TRBV7-2 and J is TRBJ1-2; 8 bases agree with TRBD1. The ends lost 7 bases at V and 8 bases at J; junction bases unmatched: 9. The germline V gene has CDR1 SGHTA and CDR2 FQGNSA. The CDR3 has 13 amino acids. The chain's CDR3 is CASTWPGTGGYTF. In DNA, the CDR3 is TGTGCCAGCACCTGGCCGGGGACAGGAGGCTACACCTTC.

The chain combines TRBV5-8 with TRBJ2-2; 7 nucleotides match TRBD2. Germline loops: CDR1 SGHTS, CDR2 YDEGEE. The CDR3 length is 14 residues. V dropped 4 bases and J dropped 3; count of bases not matched to a gene: 3. In DNA form, the CDR3 reads TGTGCCAGCAGCCCGGGACTACACACCGGGGAGCTGTTTTTT. This encodes CASSPGLHTGELFF.

This sequence joins TRBV10-3 and TRBJ2-3; TRBD2 matches 10 bases. Germline V lookup: CDR1 ENHRY, CDR2 SYGVKD. With V trimmed by 4 bases and J by 1 base, 8 bases remained unmatched. The CDR3 extends over 17 amino acids. The CDR3 region has the DNA TGTGCCATCAGTGGAGAGCAGCTAGCGGGAGGCACAGATACGCAGTATTTT. This codes for CAISGEQLAGGTDTQYF.

This clone was observed a handful of times. This rearrangement joins TRBV21-1 to TRBJ1-5. TRBV21-1 is labeled a pseudogene. The CDR3 is 16 amino acids. CDR3 loop: CASSKVPRGSNQPQHF. In nucleotides, the CDR3 is TGTGCCAGCAGCAAAGTTCCGAGAGGGAGCAATCAGCCCCAGCATTTT.

The chain has TRBV19 and TRBJ2-1; D possibly corresponds to TRBD1 (5 bases). The CDR3 totals 14 residues. V lost 6 bases to trimming and J lost 0 bases, with 9 bases between them. Germline CDR1 reads LNHDA; CDR2 reads SQIVND (reference sequence). CDR3 sequence reads: CASRQVNSYNEQFF. CDR3 coding DNA: TGTGCCAGTAGACAGGTTAACTCCTACAATGAGCAGTTCTTC.

V is TRBV6-1 and J is TRBJ1-4; no clear D gene. The CDR3 length is 15 residues. V was pared by 3 bases and J by 2 bases, with 10 bases between. Per germline, CDR1 MNHNS and CDR2 SASEGT. CDR3 nucleotide sequence: TGTGCCAGCAGTGACCAGCGGCAGACTAATGAAAAACTGTTTTTT. Its translation: CASSDQRQTNEKLFF.

The chain uses TRBV19 and TRBJ2-2; 9 bases are a match to TRBD1. Germline-derived CDR1 and CDR2 are LNHDA and SQIVND (reference sequence). This CDR3 contains 16 residues. V trimming: 5 bases; J trimming: 7 bases; junction bases outside the gene matches: 11. CDR3 bases: TGTGCCAGTAGTGCGCCGGGACAGGGTTTCGACGGGGAGCTGTTTTTT. Its translation: CASSAPGQGFDGELFF. The whole variable domain, filled in from reference TRBV19 and TRBJ2-2, reads DGGITQSPKYLFRKEGQNVTLSCEQNLNHDAMYWYRQDPGQGLRLIYYSQIVNDFQKGDIAEGYSVSREKKESFPLTVTSAQKNPTAFYLCASSAPGQGFDGELFFGEGSRLTVL.

This clone turned up a few times. The chain carries TRBV4-2 and TRBJ1-1; possible D gene TRBD1, 5 bases. This CDR3 comprises 14 residues. CDR1 is LGHNA and CDR2 is YNFKEQ in the germline V gene. The germline V and J ends were trimmed by 4 bases and 1 base, with 10 bases remaining between them. The CDR3 region has the DNA TGTGCCAGCAGCCTCGACAGCAGGAACACTGAAGCTTTCTTT. This translates into CASSLDSRNTEAFF.

V is TRBV6-5 and J is TRBJ2-7; D may be TRBD1 (6 bases). V was shortened by 6 bases and J by 4 bases, with 10 bases between the two germline ends. CDR3 length equals 12 residues. Germline values: CDR1 MNHEY, CDR2 SVGAGI. CDR3 sequence (DNA): TGTGCCAGCAGCTTTACAGGGTACGAGCAGTACGTC. Protein: CASSFTGYEQYV.

The chain uses TRBV5-1 and TRBJ1-2; 9 bases fit TRBD1. Germline CDR1 and CDR2: SGHRS and YFSETQ. V lost 3 bases to trimming and J lost 2 bases; unmatched junction nucleotides: 5. The CDR3 length is 15 residues. CDR3 nucleotide sequence: TGCGCCAGCAGCTCATCCGGGACAGGGAACTATGGCTACACCTTC. It translates to CASSSSGTGNYGYTF.

The J gene is TRBJ2-1, the V gene TRBV29-1, with TRBD1 identical over 7 bases. The length of the CDR3 is 14 residues. Trimming took 7 bases from V and 3 from J; bases not matched to a gene: 9. Germline CDR1 is SQVTM and CDR2 is ANQGSEA. The CDR3: CSARYRGLYNEQFF. Here the CDR3 DNA reads TGCAGCGCCCGATACAGGGGTCTCTACAATGAGCAGTTCTTC.

This chain connects TRBV27 to TRBJ2-7; TRBD2 is a possible D gene (6 bases). This CDR3 comprises 15 residues. With 3 bases removed from V and 0 bases from J, the gap between germline ends came to 12 bases. Germline V gene sequence: CDR1 MNHEY, CDR2 SMNVEV (reference sequence). The CDR3 reads CASSLVAAGSYEQYF. CDR3 sequence (DNA): TGTGCCAGCAGTTTGGTAGCGGCGGGCTCCTACGAGCAGTACTTC.